At least ten counts were recorded for the clone carrying this T cell receptor (beta chain). Sample time point: newly diagnosed GD, antithyroid drugs for less than 3 months. After RNA was extracted from PBMCs, the TCR library was made from it. To make TCR beta libraries, researchers used iRepertoire HTBI primers and Arm-PCR of CDR3 regions. Authors' methods: Spanning all samples, the identified segments comprised some 62 TRBV and approximately 14 TRBJ. TCRdb redid the calling of the multiplex PCR reads with MiXCR, one entry per CDR3 protein. The V and J calls come from TCRdb's annotation, not from the publication. This sample has 540,000 or so distinct CDR3 sequences; approximately 13% occur once, and the top ten carry roughly 10%. This entry is derived from a study of regulatory T cells in long-lasting Graves disease. The overall study: For a period under 3 months, newly diagnosed Graves' patients had taken antithyroid drugs.

Germline CDR1 is SNHLY and CDR2 is FYNNEI. V lost 5 bases, J lost 9 bases, and 10 bases lay in between. The CDR3 loop spans 11 amino acids. These same records also appear under a second study, on T cells in Graves' hyperthyroidism and ophthalmopathy.

This clonotype originated in a young man with Graves disease. This specimen was peripheral blood mononuclear cells (PBMCs), taken at new diagnosis, from a patient treated with antithyroid drugs. This chain uses TRBV2 with TRBJ2-5; possible D gene TRBD2, 5 bases. The CDR3 nucleotides are TGTGCCAGCAGTATAGACGGGGCCCAGTACTTC. As protein: CASSIDGAQYF.